Shown below are 7 T cell receptor beta chains from a single sample sequenced in a study of T-cell memory formation after mild COVID-19. Via MiXCR, TCRdb re-called the 5' RACE reads, giving one row per CDR3 protein. There are 150,000 to 200,000 distinct CDR3 sequences in the sample; about 9.9% occur only once, and approximately 3.4% lies in the top ten. The sequencing input was PBMCs or a T cell subset sorted from them (not recorded which). The receptor set was obtained from a young man who had mild COVID-19 (a few samples of this study predate the infection). Cell type and time point are not known.

The V call is TRBV7-2, the J call TRBJ2-6; 12 bases line up with TRBD1. This CDR3 comprises 20 residues. V gave up 5 bases and J gave up 0 bases; unmatched junction bases: 11. The germline gives CDR1 SGHTA, CDR2 FQGNSA. The CDR3, as DNA: TGTGCCAGCAGCCTCCGGGACAGGGGGCGCGAGAGCTCTGGGGCCAACGTCCTGACTTTC. It is translated as CASSLRDRGRESSGANVLTF. Using reference TRBV7-2 and TRBJ2-6 for the parts outside the CDR3, the full variable domain is GAGVSQSPSNKVTEKGKDVELRCDPISGHTALYWYRQSLGQGLEFLIYFQGNSAPDKSGLPSDRFSAERTGGSVSTLTIQRTQQEDSAVYLCASSLRDRGRESSGANVLTFGAGSRLTVL.

The sample holds many counts of this clonotype. The CDR3 sequence: CASSPGGSYEQYF. DNA of the CDR3: TGTGCCAGCTCCCCCGGAGGGTCCTACGAGCAGTACTTC. The chain links TRBV18 to TRBJ2-7, with D possibly TRBD2 on 6 matching bases. The CDR3 spans 13 residues. Per germline, CDR1 KGHSH and CDR2 LQKENI. Between the trimmed V and J ends, which lost 6 bases and 1 base, there was a span of 10 bases.

The chain combines TRBV7-2 with TRBJ2-7; 7 bases line up with TRBD2. Germline assignment: CDR1 SGHTA and CDR2 FQGNSA. With V trimmed by 5 bases and J by 3 bases, 4 bases remained unmatched. The CDR3 has 13 residues. The CDR3 bases are TGTGCCAGCAGCCCCCGGACTAGCTACGAGCAGTACTTC. Residues: CASSPRTSYEQYF.

The rearrangement joins TRBV7-2 to TRBJ2-3, with D hard to call. The CDR3 consists of 12 residues. Germline CDR1 is SGHTA and CDR2 is FQGNSA. Trimming cost V 6 bases and J 4 bases, with 8 bases left between them. The CDR3 spells CASRIQADTQYF. CDR3 in DNA: TGTGCCAGCAGGATCCAGGCAGATACGCAGTATTTT.

The J gene is TRBJ2-2, the V gene TRBV28, with a possible D match to TRBD2 (5 bases). Germline V CDR1 and CDR2: MDHEN, SYDVKM. The CDR3 has 14 residues. Trimming pared 7 bases from V and 6 bases from J, leaving 15 bases between. CDR3 amino acids: CASIDGVTPGELFF. CDR3 sequence (DNA): TGTGCCAGCATCGACGGGGTTACACCCGGGGAGCTGTTTTTT. Together with reference TRBV28 and TRBJ2-2, the CDR3 gives the full variable domain: DVKVTQSSRYLVKRTGEKVFLECVQDMDHENMFWYRQDPGLGLRLIYFSYDVKMKEKGDIPEGYSVSREKKERFSLILESASTNQTSMYLCASIDGVTPGELFFGEGSRLTVL.

In its sample, this clonotype was seen a few times. V is TRBV7-9 and J is TRBJ1-4; 9 bases are a match to TRBD1. This CDR3 is 14 amino acids long. V dropped 5 bases and J dropped 8; count of bases not matched to a gene: 6. Looked up from germline, CDR1 is SEHNR and CDR2 is FQNEAQ (reference sequence). CDR3 bases: TGTGCCAGCAGCCGGACAGGGGAAAGGGAAAAACTGTTTTTT. Protein sequence: CASSRTGEREKLFF.

This chain links TRBV5-1 with TRBJ1-2, with a weak D call TRBD1 (5 bases). There are 14 residues in the CDR3. Germline CDR1 is SGHRS and CDR2 is YFSETQ. Between the trimmed V and J ends, which lost 4 bases and 8 bases, there was a span of 18 bases. This CDR3 is CASSRDGGPYGYTF. The CDR3 DNA reads TGCGCCAGCAGCCGGGACGGAGGGCCCTACGGCTACACCTTC. The variable domain in full, with the rest retrieved from reference TRBV5-1 and TRBJ1-2, is KAGVTQTPRYLIKTRGQQVTLSCSPISGHRSVSWYQQTPGQGLQFLFEYFSETQRNKGNFPGRFSGRQFSNSRSEMNVSTLELGDSALYLCASSRDGGPYGYTFGSGTRLTVV.